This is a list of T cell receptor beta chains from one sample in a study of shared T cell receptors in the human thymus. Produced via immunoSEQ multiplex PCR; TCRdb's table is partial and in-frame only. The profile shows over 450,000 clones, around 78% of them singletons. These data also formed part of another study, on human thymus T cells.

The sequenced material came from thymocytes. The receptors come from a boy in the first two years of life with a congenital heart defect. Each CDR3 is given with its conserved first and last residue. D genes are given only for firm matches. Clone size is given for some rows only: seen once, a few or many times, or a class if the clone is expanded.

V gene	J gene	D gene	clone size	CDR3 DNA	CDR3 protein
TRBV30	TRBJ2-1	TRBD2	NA	TGTGCCTGGAGTGTACGGACTAGCGGGAGGACAAACAATGAGCAGTTCTTC	CAWSVRTSGRTNNEQFF
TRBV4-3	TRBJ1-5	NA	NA	TGCGCCAGCAGCCCCCACGCGATGCAGCCCCAGCATTTT	CASSPHAMQPQHF
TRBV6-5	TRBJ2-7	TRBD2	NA	TGTGCCAGCAGTTACGGGTCCGCTAGCGGGATGCACGAGCAGTACTTC	CASSYGSASGMHEQYF
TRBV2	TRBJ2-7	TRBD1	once	TGTGCCAGCAAGCTAGGACAGGGGGCGAGTGAGCAGTACTTC	CASKLGQGASEQYF
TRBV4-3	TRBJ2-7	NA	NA	TGCGCCAGCAGCCCCGCCCCTGTTGGAGTAACTAGAAACGAGCAGTACTTC	CASSPAPVGVTRNEQYF
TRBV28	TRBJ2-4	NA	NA	TGTGCCAGCAGTTTGGATCCCCGGGAGACCAAAAACATTCAGTACTTC	CASSLDPRETKNIQYF
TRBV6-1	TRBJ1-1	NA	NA	TGTGCCAGCAGTGAAGCAATCCAGGGGAACACTGAAGCTTTCTTT	CASSEAIQGNTEAFF
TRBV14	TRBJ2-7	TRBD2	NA	TGTGCCAGCAGCCAAGATGGTCCCCTAGCGGGAGGTTACGAGCAGTACTTC	CASSQDGPLAGGYEQYF
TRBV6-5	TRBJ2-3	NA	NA	TGTGCCAGCAGTTACCGCCGGGATGGGACAGATACGCAGTATTTT	CASSYRRDGTDTQYF
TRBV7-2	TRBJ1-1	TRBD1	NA	TGTGCCAGCAGCTTACCGGGACAGGGTGAAACTGAAGCTTTCTTT	CASSLPGQGETEAFF
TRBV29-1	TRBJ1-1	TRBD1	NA	TGCAGCGTTTTTACTTTAGTGCAGACAGGGGACACTGAAGCTTTCTTT	CSVFTLVQTGDTEAFF
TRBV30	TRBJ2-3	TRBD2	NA	TGTGCCTGGAGTGAGGGCGGGCGGGGGGTCACAGATACGCAGTATTTT	CAWSEGGRGVTDTQYF
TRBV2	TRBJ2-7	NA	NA	TGTGCCAGCAGTGGGGGGCACACGGAGATCTACGAGCAGTACTTC	CASSGGHTEIYEQYF
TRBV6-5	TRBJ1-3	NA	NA	TGTGCCAGCAGTTACAGGGGCTCTGGAAACACCATATATTTT	CASSYRGSGNTIYF
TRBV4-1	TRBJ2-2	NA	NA	TGCGCCAGCAGCCTAGGGAGGAACACCGGGGAGCTGTTTTTT	CASSLGRNTGELFF
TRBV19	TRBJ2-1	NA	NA	TGTGCCAGTAGTATAGAGTGTGGGCAGGGCGGCCTCGGTGAGCAGTTCTTC	CASSIECGQGGLGEQFF
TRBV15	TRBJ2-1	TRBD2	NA	TGTGCCACCAGCAGAGAGGTGGGACTAGCGGACTACAATGAGCAGTTCTTC	CATSREVGLADYNEQFF
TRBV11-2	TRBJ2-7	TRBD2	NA	TGTGCCAGCAGCCCTAGACTGGGACTAGCGGGAGGGCCTTACGAGCAGTACTTC	CASSPRLGLAGGPYEQYF